Below are 18 T cell receptor beta chains sequenced from a single sample in a study of siplizumab effects on memory and regulatory T cells. Using immunoSEQ multiplex PCR, the repertoire was profiled, and TCRdb retains in-frame clones only, with some absent. The sample lists about 120,000 clones; 94% were seen once. Sequenced material: non-Treg CD4+ T cells sorted from blood. These receptors all stem from a human donor in good health.

The rearrangement joins TRBV18 to TRBJ2-1; D call uncertain. The CDR3 spans 14 residues. Germline CDR1 reads KGHSH; CDR2 reads LQKENI. Deletions cut 1 base from V and 1 base from J, with 5 bases between. The CDR3 protein is CASSPQGSYNEQFF. The CDR3 nucleotides read TGTGCCAGCTCACCACAGGGATCCTACAATGAGCAGTTCTTC.

The V gene is TRBV30, the J gene TRBJ2-1; D is undetermined. The CDR3 spans 11 residues. Trimming removed 5 bases at V and 4 bases at J, with 6 bases between. Per germline, CDR1 GTSNPN and CDR2 SVGIG (reference sequence). The CDR3, as DNA: TGTGCCTGGGGGTCGTACAATGAGCAGTTCTTC. Protein product: CAWGSYNEQFF.

The CDR3 protein is CASRPLGLRGNYGYTF. The CDR3 bases are TGCGCCAGCAGACCTCTGGGACTTCGAGGAAACTATGGCTACACCTTC. The chain has TRBV4-1 and TRBJ1-2, with D perhaps TRBD1 (5 bases). Trimming took off 6 bases at V and 2 bases at J, with 19 bases between the two ends. The CDR3 length is 16 residues. CDR1 and CDR2 (germline): MGHRA, YSYEKL.

This chain links TRBV5-1 with TRBJ1-4; the D gene is possibly TRBD1 (6 bases). This CDR3 contains 16 residues. Trimming stripped 0 bases from V and 6 bases from J, with 15 bases between. The germline V gene has CDR1 SGHRS and CDR2 YFSETQ. The CDR3 DNA sequence: TGCGCCAGCAGCTTGGTGGGGGGCGCCTTTGATGAAAAACTGTTTTTT. It codes for CASSLVGGAFDEKLFF.

The chain uses TRBV6-5 and TRBJ2-7; weak D call: TRBD2 (5 bases). Germline V gene sequence: CDR1 MNHEY, CDR2 SVGAGI. V shed 9 bases and J shed 7 bases, with 19 bases lying between them. The CDR3 is 13 amino acids. The CDR3 DNA reads TGTGCCAGTTCCCCGGACTTTCTGAAGGAGCAGTACTTC. Amino acid sequence: CASSPDFLKEQYF.

This clone showed up just a few times. J is TRBJ2-3 and V is TRBV2, with D maybe TRBD2 (6 bases). Trimming cost V 7 bases and J 1 base, with 15 bases left between them. The CDR3 runs to 15 residues. From germline, CDR1 is SNHLY and CDR2 FYNNEI. The CDR3 is CASKGQRARTDTQYF. CDR3 nucleotides: TGTGCCAGCAAGGGGCAGCGGGCACGCACAGATACGCAGTATTTT.

This clone was seen more than once but under ten times. The rearrangement links TRBV18 to TRBJ1-1; the D is unclear. The germline CDR1 and CDR2 sequences are KGHSH and LQKENI. The V and J ends lost 3 bases and 3 bases respectively, with 8 bases between them. The CDR3 totals 13 residues. For the CDR3, the DNA is TGTGCCAGCTCACCTGGAGAGGACACTGAAGCTTTCTTT. Protein product: CASSPGEDTEAFF. The whole variable domain, remainder taken from reference TRBV18 and TRBJ1-1, is NAGVMQNPRHLVRRRGQEARLRCSPMKGHSHVYWYRQLPEEGLKFMVYLQKENIIDESGMPKERFSAEFPKEGPSILRIQQVVRGDSAAYFCASSPGEDTEAFFGQGTRLTVV.

The J gene is TRBJ2-7, the V gene TRBV28, with no clear D. CDR3 length equals 15 residues. Germline CDR1 MDHEN, CDR2 SYDVKM. Trimming shortened V by 9 bases and J by 2 bases, and 20 bases separated the two germline ends. CDR3 protein: CASTESGKSPYEQYF. The CDR3 region has the DNA TGTGCCAGTACTGAATCAGGAAAGAGTCCCTACGAGCAGTACTTC.

The chain is built from TRBV2 and TRBJ1-5; D is undetermined. V was clipped by 1 base and J by 2 bases, with 18 bases between them. CDR3 length equals 18 residues. CDR1 SNHLY and CDR2 FYNNEI come from the germline V gene. The CDR3 sequence is CASSEVFFMAAGNQPQHF. CDR3 nucleotide sequence: TGTGCCAGCAGTGAAGTATTCTTTATGGCAGCGGGCAATCAGCCCCAGCATTTT.

This chain uses TRBV28 with TRBJ2-2, with D tentatively TRBD2 (7 bases). Germline lookup yields CDR1 MDHEN and CDR2 SYDVKM. The length of the CDR3 is 13 residues. Trimming shortened V by 8 bases and J by 10 bases, and 17 bases separated the two germline ends. As DNA, the CDR3 is TGTGCCAGCGTCGGGGGGCGCCGGGAGGAGCTGTTTTTT. The encoded protein is CASVGGRREELFF.

The J gene is TRBJ2-3, the V gene TRBV5-1; TRBD2 matches at 10 bases. Trimming at V came to 4 bases and at J to 3 bases, leaving 5 bases not matched to a gene. The CDR3 runs to 15 residues. The V gene's germline CDR1 is SGHRS and CDR2 YFSETQ. CDR3 nucleotides: TGCGCCAGCAGCGGGACTAGCGCCTCAACAGATACGCAGTATTTT. Protein: CASSGTSASTDTQYF.

This chain links TRBV6-6 with TRBJ2-7; D may be TRBD2 (5 bases). Trimming left V 5 bases short and J 4 bases short, with 12 bases between. Germline lookup yields CDR1 MNHNY and CDR2 SVGAGI (reference sequence). The CDR3 runs 13 residues. In DNA form, the CDR3 reads TGTGCCAGCAGTCCTCCACTAGTATACGAGCAGTACTTC. It translates to CASSPPLVYEQYF.

This chain uses TRBV5-4 with TRBJ2-2; 12 bases align to TRBD2. Germline V lookup: CDR1 SGHNT, CDR2 YYREEE (reference sequence). V shed 3 bases, J shed 7 bases, and the junction held 7 bases outside the gene matches. CDR3 length: 16 residues. The CDR3 is CASSYGTSGSGGELFF. As DNA, the CDR3 is TGTGCCAGCAGCTACGGGACTAGCGGGTCTGGCGGGGAGCTGTTTTTT.

This clone was picked up a small number of times. The rearrangement joins TRBV7-9 to TRBJ2-7; possible D gene TRBD1, 5 bases. Trimming took 4 bases from V and 6 from J, leaving 16 bases between them. Germline assignment: CDR1 SEHNR and CDR2 FQNEAQ (reference sequence). The CDR3 consists of 14 residues. The CDR3 protein is CASSSQGFVSEQYF. CDR3 in DNA: TGTGCCAGCAGCTCTCAGGGTTTTGTCTCCGAGCAGTACTTC. Full variable domain (outside the CDR3, taken from reference TRBV7-9 and TRBJ2-7): DTGVSQNPRHKITKRGQNVTFRCDPISEHNRLYWYRQTLGQGPEFLTYFQNEAQLEKSRLLSDRFSAERPKGSFSTLEIQRTEQGDSAMYLCASSSQGFVSEQYFGPGTRLTVT.

The V and J genes are TRBV27 and TRBJ2-7; TRBD2 matches 9 bases. CDR3 size: 14 residues. CDR1 is MNHEY, CDR2 SMNVEV, per germline (reference sequence). The V segment lost 5 bases and the J segment 2 bases; nucleotides outside the gene matches: 4. CDR3 nucleotide sequence: TGTGCCAGCAGTCGACTAGCGGCGCCCTACGAGCAGTACTTC. This sequence encodes CASSRLAAPYEQYF.

The gene calls are TRBV11-2 and TRBJ2-7, with 10 positions matching TRBD1. This CDR3 has 15 amino acids. Germline values: CDR1 SGHAT, CDR2 FQNNGV. V lost 0 bases to trimming and J lost 2 bases; unmatched junction nucleotides: 1. The CDR3 loop reads CASSLDGTGAYEQYF. CDR3 DNA sequence: TGTGCCAGCAGCTTAGATGGGACAGGGGCCTACGAGCAGTACTTC.

The count of this clone is one. The chain uses TRBV15 and TRBJ2-4, with D tentatively TRBD1 (6 bases). Germline V gene lookup returns CDR1 LNHNV and CDR2 YYDKDF (reference sequence). The CDR3 consists of 17 residues. V shed 3 bases and J shed 7 bases, with 22 bases lying between them. The CDR3 sequence: CATSRLLGSQGPNIQYF. The CDR3 DNA sequence: TGTGCCACCAGCAGGCTCTTAGGGTCGCAGGGGCCCAACATTCAGTACTTC.

The gene calls are TRBV5-1 and TRBJ2-7, with TRBD1 identical over 8 bases. The length of the CDR3 is 12 residues. Germline assignment: CDR1 SGHRS and CDR2 YFSETQ. Trimming removed 5 bases from V and 5 bases from J; junction bases left unmatched: 3. The chain's CDR3 is CASRQTGDEQYF. The CDR3 DNA reads TGCGCCAGCAGACAGACAGGGGACGAGCAGTACTTC.